This T cell receptor beta chain was captured in a study of CD8+CD57+ T cells in acquired aplastic anemia. The germline CDR1 and CDR2 sequences are SQVTM and ANQGSEA. This CDR3 comprises 12 residues. Trimming cost V 4 bases and J 0 bases; bases outside gene matches: 0. For sequencing, patients were chosen who had shown expansion of CD8+CD57+ cells by flow cytometry. Genomic DNA was employed as the template in profiling TCR beta VDJ and CDR3. In TCRdb, the reads were re-called with MiXCR into one record per CDR3 protein. Here the sample spans 150,000 to 200,000 distinct CDR3 sequences, roughly half being singletons.

The V and J genes are TRBV29-1 and TRBJ2-7; TRBD2 matches 7 bases. The receptor was isolated from a human donor with aplastic anemia. The sample comprised sorted CD4+, CD8+, or CD8+CD57+ T cells (not recorded which) from PBMCs. The CDR3 reads CSVGGSSYEQYF. DNA for the CDR3: TGCAGCGTTGGCGGGAGCTCCTACGAGCAGTACTTC.